A selection of T cell receptor beta chains follows, all from one sample in a study of blood T cell repertoires in COVID-19. Clones were read by immunoSEQ multiplex PCR, and TCRdb kept only the in-frame ones, dropping some. The sample has 250,000 to 400,000 clones, around 90% seen once; the top ten hold around 2.6%. The sequencing input was PBMCs or T cells enriched from blood (not recorded which). The source of these receptors is a man aged 55 to 70 who had recovered from COVID-19. The CDR3 runs from the conserved cysteine through the conserved F or W. The order of the fields is D gene, V gene, clone size, J gene, CDR3 protein, CDR3 DNA. A D gene is named only where the DNA matches it firmly. Some rows mark clone size as missing; the rest say once, few, many or name a class of expanded clone.

TRBD1	TRBV29-1	NA	TRBJ1-2	CSVEPEDRQNYGYTF	TGCAGCGTTGAACCTGAGGACAGGCAAAACTATGGCTACACCTTC
TRBD2	TRBV6-2/TRBV6-3	NA	TRBJ2-3	CASSYSSGTSARTDTQYF	TGTGCCAGCAGTTACTCTAGTGGGACTAGCGCACGCACAGATACGCAGTATTTT
NA	TRBV7-2	NA	TRBJ1-5	CASSSVRNQPQHF	TGTGCCAGCAGCTCCGTGCGGAATCAGCCCCAGCATTTT
TRBD1	TRBV7-9	NA	TRBJ1-2	CATSRDSYGYTF	TGTGCCACAAGCCGGGACAGCTATGGCTACACCTTC
NA	TRBV5-1	once	TRBJ1-6	CASSLEGHGYSPLHF	TGCGCCAGCAGCTTGGAGGGACATGGGTATTCACCCCTCCACTTT
NA	TRBV4-1	NA	TRBJ2-3	CASSRGSSDTQYF	TGCGCCAGCAGTAGGGGTAGCTCAGATACGCAGTATTTT
NA	TRBV7-6	NA	TRBJ2-3	CASSGQGTGTDTQYF	TGTGCCAGCAGTGGTCAGGGGACGGGCACAGATACGCAGTATTTT
NA	TRBV10-2	NA	TRBJ1-6	CASSETSSYNSPLHF	TGCGCCAGCAGTGAGACCAGCTCCTATAATTCACCCCTCCACTTT
TRBD2	TRBV29-1	NA	TRBJ2-5	CSAPGAGGETQYF	TGCAGCGCCCCCGGGGCGGGGGGGGAGACCCAGTACTTC
TRBD1	TRBV5-1	NA	TRBJ2-2	CASSLVQGAGRELFF	TGCGCCAGCAGCTTGGTACAGGGGGCTGGCCGGGAGCTGTTTTTT
NA	TRBV4-1	few	TRBJ1-3	CASSEYSGRNTIYF	TGCGCCAGCAGCGAATACTCGGGGAGAAACACCATATATTTT
TRBD2	TRBV6-1	NA	TRBJ2-3	CASSERGSTDTQYF	TGTGCCAGCAGTGAGCGGGGGTCCACAGATACGCAGTATTTT
NA	TRBV7-2	once	TRBJ2-7	CASSGRESSYEQYF	TGTGCCAGCAGCGGTCGGGAGAGCTCCTACGAGCAGTACTTC
NA	TRBV2	NA	TRBJ1-2	CASSLRYGYTF	TGTGCCAGCAGCCTCCGCTATGGCTACACCTTC
NA	TRBV6-2/TRBV6-3	NA	TRBJ2-7	CASNPRGRGALYEQYF	TGTGCCAGCAACCCGAGGGGCAGGGGGGCATTATACGAGCAGTACTTC
TRBD2	TRBV5-1	NA	TRBJ2-3	CASSWTSGRNPPRTDTQYF	TGCGCCAGCAGCTGGACTAGCGGGAGAAACCCCCCACGCACAGATACGCAGTATTTT
TRBD1	TRBV27	NA	TRBJ1-2	CASSPGQGPLNYGYTF	TGTGCCAGCAGTCCGGGACAGGGGCCACTTAACTATGGCTACACCTTC
TRBD2	TRBV3-1/TRBV3-2	NA	TRBJ2-1	CASSQGGLAGGNEQFF	TGTGCCAGCAGCCAAGGGGGACTAGCGGGAGGGAATGAGCAGTTCTTC
TRBD2	TRBV7-9	NA	TRBJ2-5	CASSADFGTSGLRETQYF	TGTGCCAGCAGCGCGGACTTCGGGACTAGCGGACTTCGAGAGACCCAGTACTTC
NA	TRBV5-6	NA	TRBJ1-1	CASSWGLPGTEAFF	TGTGCCAGCAGCTGGGGACTCCCCGGAACTGAAGCTTTCTTT
NA	TRBV18	NA	TRBJ1-1	CASLSGNTEAFF	TGTGCCAGCCTTTCCGGGAACACTGAAGCTTTCTTT
NA	TRBV19	NA	TRBJ1-6	CASSTSPGSPLHF	TGTGCCAGTAGTACGTCGCCCGGGTCCCCCCTCCACTTT
TRBD1	TRBV28	NA	TRBJ2-3	CASSFPRNRGSTDTQYF	TGTGCCAGCAGTTTCCCCCGAAACAGGGGTAGCACAGATACGCAGTATTTT